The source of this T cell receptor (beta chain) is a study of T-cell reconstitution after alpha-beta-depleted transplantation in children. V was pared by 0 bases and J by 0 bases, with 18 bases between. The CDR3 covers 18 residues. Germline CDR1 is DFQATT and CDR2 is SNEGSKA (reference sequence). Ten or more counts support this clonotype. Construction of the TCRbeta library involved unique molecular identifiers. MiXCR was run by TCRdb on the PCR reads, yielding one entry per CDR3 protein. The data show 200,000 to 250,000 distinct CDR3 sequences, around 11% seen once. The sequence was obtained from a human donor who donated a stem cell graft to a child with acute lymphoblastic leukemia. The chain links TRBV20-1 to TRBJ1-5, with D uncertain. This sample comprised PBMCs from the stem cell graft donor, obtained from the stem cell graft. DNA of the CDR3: TGCAGTGCTAGAGACTCGGGTCGGAGGGTGTTTAGCAATCAGCCCCAGCATTTT. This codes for CSARDSGRRVFSNQPQHF.